The entry that follows covers one T cell receptor (beta chain) sequence. Libraries were prepared by immunoSEQ multiplex PCR; TCRdb keeps only in-frame clonotypes and omits some of them. The sample lists around 150,000 clones; about 85% were seen once. The sample is drawn from a study of blood T cell repertoires in COVID-19. Study background: Samples taken during acute and convalescent COVID-19 were collected in the United States, Italy and Spain.

This CDR3 comprises 16 residues. In germline, CDR1 is SGHDT, CDR2 YYEEEE. V was pared by 5 bases and J by 0 bases, with 9 bases of the junction left unmatched. The Seattle site enrolled patients during active infection and followed them longitudinally. The specimen sequenced was peripheral blood. The genes are TRBV5-6 and TRBJ2-3; 7 positions agree with TRBD2. The sequence came from a woman aged 55 to 70 with COVID-19, enrolled during active disease. This CDR3 is CASSKGTGRSTDTQYF. CDR3 in DNA: TGTGCCAGCAGTAAAGGAACCGGGAGGAGCACAGATACGCAGTATTTT.